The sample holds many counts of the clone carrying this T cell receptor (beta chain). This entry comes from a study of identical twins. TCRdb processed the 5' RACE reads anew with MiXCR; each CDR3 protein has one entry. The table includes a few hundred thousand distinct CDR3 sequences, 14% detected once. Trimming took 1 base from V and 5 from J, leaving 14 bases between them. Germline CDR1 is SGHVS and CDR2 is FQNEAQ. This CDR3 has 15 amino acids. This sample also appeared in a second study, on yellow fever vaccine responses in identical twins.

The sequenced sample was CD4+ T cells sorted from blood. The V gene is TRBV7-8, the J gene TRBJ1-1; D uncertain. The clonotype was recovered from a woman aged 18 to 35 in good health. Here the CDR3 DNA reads TGTGCCAGCAGCTTAGTAGTCGAGGGCAGGACTGAAGCTTTCTTT. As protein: CASSLVVEGRTEAFF.